This TCR beta chain is from a study of sequential checkpoint blockade in melanoma (dated by TCRdb to 2018 to 2020). About the study as a whole: Patients were randomized 1:1 to first-line nivolumab followed by ipilimumab (arm A) or ipilimumab followed by nivolumab (arm B). Both trial sequences were followed by maintenance nivolumab. DNA from 75 to 95 pretreatment melanoma tumor samples underwent TCRbeta immunosequencing. Around 20 patients had matched tumor biopsies taken before treatment and at week 13, after single-agent nivolumab (arm A) or ipilimumab (arm B). About 75% of the matched tumor biopsy pairs taken before and after treatment were from the same lesion.

General study outcomes and caveats: Clinical benefit was about 30 times more likely to be achieved by patients whose tumor T-cell fraction and clonality increased by week 13. The model for predicting response that combines TCR metrics with mutation burden needs to be validated in larger, independent patient cohorts. Within-arm analyses of tumor T-cell fraction were constrained by small sample sizes and reduced statistical power. Among patients in the nivolumab-first arm (arm A), tumor TIL clonality before treatment was associated with response (P = .04). PD-L1 staining and CD8+ T-cell counts correlated with tumor T-cell fraction and clonality, whereas mutational load did not.

In the case of this clone: It has no known antigen specificity. No clone much larger than this one lies a single base away; base qualities are absent.

TCRbeta CDR3 regions were immunosequenced from genomic DNA with the immunoSEQ Assay. Before high-throughput sequencing, genomic DNA was amplified using bias-controlled multiplex PCR. Per the authors' processing: To quantify the absolute abundance of each unique TCRbeta CDR3 region, the sequences were collapsed and filtered. Clonality, defined as 1 minus Pielou's evenness, was calculated using only productive rearrangements. Tumor T-cell fraction was computed by normalizing TCRbeta template counts to usable DNA, estimated from several housekeeping genes. Clones with significantly greater frequencies in on-treatment versus baseline samples were identified using a previously published method. TCRdb's version of the immuneACCESS table is confined to in-frame rearrangements and falls short of the full clone set. An unresolved V gene accounts for under half of the shortfall where checked; the remainder is of unknown origin. V, J and clone size are taken as reported in that table, and D and trimming were inferred from the DNA itself. For this sample the table gives approximately 3,500 clones, of which 20% to 25% were detected only once. The top ten clones comprise roughly 17% of the sample.

As encoded in the germline V gene, CDR1 is MNHGY while CDR2 is SAAAGT. The trim is 7 bases for V and 7 bases for J, with a gap of 17 bases between the germline ends. From the cysteine up to the phenylalanine, the CDR3 has a length of 14 residues. The only DNA kept is the CDR3, 42 bases in frame from the first base. Sample treatment or condition, as interpreted from the label and publication: randomized to nivolumab then ipilimumab (arm A) or the reverse (arm B). None of the patients in the trial had previously been given DNA-damaging chemotherapy. Samples came from patients with melanoma in CheckMate 064, a randomized, open-label phase II trial of sequential checkpoint blockade. Genomic DNA from formalin-fixed paraffin-embedded (FFPE) tissue samples served as the input for tumor TCR sequencing.

The chain was built from TRBV6-8 and TRBJ2-1; the best D guess is TRBD2, with 6 bases matching. Sequenced here: tumor tissue (inferred from file names), sampled from a patient given nivolumab and ipilimumab in sequence. This receptor was obtained from a human donor with melanoma. The CDR3 loop reads CASIGGALGNEQFF. The DNA sequence is as follows: TGTGCCAGCATCGGCGGGGCCCTAGGTAATGAGCAGTTCTTC.